The text below deals with one T cell receptor (beta chain). Its antigen is undetermined. CDR1 is MNHEY, CDR2 SVGAGI, per germline. The CDR3 spans 15 residues. Germline trimming cut 10 bases from V and 4 bases from J; bases unmatched to any gene: 13. The data stem from a study of cytomegalovirus exposure and HLA in healthy donors. The study's findings and limits: A later analysis showed that HLA-associated TCR beta chains had undergone more clonal expansion than equally common others. Some V segments (TRBV6-2 and TRBV6-3 among them) were excluded as indistinguishable.

The PCR was carried out with 60 Vbeta primers and 13 Jbeta primers. Produced via immunoSEQ multiplex PCR; TCRdb's table is partial and in-frame only. The sample records tens of thousands of clones, roughly 66% being singletons. The donors comprised healthy bone marrow donors. The clonotype originates from a man aged 25 to 40 in good health and CMV-seronegative. Source material: PBMCs. The chain recombines TRBV6-5 with TRBJ1-3, with TRBD1 identical over 7 bases. The CDR3, as DNA: TGTGCCACTCGTGTTATGGGGACAGCGGGAAACACCATATATTTT. Translated: CATRVMGTAGNTIYF.